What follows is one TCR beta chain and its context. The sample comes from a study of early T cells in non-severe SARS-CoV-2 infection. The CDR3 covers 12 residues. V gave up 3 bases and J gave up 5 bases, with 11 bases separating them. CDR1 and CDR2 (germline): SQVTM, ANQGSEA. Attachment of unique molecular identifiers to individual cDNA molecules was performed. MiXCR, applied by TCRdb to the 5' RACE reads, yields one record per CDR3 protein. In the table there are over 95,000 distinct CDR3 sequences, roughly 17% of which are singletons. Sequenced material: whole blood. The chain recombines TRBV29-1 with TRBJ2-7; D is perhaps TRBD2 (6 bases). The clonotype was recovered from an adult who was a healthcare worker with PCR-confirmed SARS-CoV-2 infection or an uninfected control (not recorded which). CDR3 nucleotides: TGCAGCGTTGAGGGGGGTTTGAACGAGCAGTACTTC. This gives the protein CSVEGGLNEQYF.